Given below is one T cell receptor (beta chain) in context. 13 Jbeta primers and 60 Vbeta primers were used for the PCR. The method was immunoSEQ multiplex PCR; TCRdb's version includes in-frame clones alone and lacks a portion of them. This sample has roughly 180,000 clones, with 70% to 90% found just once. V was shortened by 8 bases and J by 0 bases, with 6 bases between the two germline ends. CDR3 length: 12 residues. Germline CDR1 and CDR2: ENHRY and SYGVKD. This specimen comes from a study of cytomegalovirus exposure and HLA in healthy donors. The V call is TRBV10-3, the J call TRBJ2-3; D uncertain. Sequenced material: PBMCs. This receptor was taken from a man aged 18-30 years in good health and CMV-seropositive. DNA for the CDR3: TGTGCCATCTCCTATAGCACAGATACGCAGTATTTT. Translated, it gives CAISYSTDTQYF.